This TCR beta chain was retrieved from a study of blood T cell repertoires in COVID-19. This clone was counted a few times. Libraries were prepared by immunoSEQ multiplex PCR; TCRdb keeps only in-frame clonotypes and omits some of them. The sample contains around 40,000 clones, around 91% of which appear only once. The CDR3 sequence is 15 residues long. Germline lookup yields CDR1 SGHRS and CDR2 YFSETQ. Trimming left V 0 bases short and J 0 bases short, with 9 bases between. The sample consisted of peripheral blood. This chain links TRBV5-1 with TRBJ1-2; D is unresolved. This TCR was sampled from a man younger than 45 with active or convalescent COVID-19. CDR3 sequence: CASSLDGRPNYGYTF. CDR3 DNA sequence: TGCGCCAGCAGCTTGGACGGCAGGCCTAACTATGGCTACACCTTC.